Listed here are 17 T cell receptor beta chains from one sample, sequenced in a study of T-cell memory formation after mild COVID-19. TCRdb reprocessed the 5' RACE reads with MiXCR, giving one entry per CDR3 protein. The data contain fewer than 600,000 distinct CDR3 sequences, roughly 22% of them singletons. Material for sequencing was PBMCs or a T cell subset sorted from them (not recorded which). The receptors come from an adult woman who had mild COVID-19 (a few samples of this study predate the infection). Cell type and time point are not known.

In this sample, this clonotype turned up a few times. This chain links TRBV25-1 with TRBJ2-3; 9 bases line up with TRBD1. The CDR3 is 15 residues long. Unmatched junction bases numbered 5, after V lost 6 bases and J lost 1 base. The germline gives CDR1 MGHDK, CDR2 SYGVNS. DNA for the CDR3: TGTGCCAGCAGGGGGGGGGACAGGGGCACAGATACGCAGTATTTT. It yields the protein CASRGGDRGTDTQYF.

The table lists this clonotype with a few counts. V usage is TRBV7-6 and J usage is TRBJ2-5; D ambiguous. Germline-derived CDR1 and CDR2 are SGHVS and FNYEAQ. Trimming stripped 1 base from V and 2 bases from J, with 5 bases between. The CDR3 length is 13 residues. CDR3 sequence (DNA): TGTGCCAGCAGCTTAGGTATACAAGAGACCCAGTACTTC. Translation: CASSLGIQETQYF.

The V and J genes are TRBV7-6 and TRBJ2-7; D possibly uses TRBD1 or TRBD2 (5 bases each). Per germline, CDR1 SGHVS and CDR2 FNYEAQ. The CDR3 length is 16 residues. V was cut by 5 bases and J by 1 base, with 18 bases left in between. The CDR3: CASSPLSGTLSYEQYF. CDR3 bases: TGTGCCAGCAGCCCCCTATCGGGGACCTTATCCTACGAGCAGTACTTC.

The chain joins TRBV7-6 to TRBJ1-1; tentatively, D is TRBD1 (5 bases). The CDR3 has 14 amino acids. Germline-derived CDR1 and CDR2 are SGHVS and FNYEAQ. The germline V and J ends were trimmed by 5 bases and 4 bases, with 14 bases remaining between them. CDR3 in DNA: TGTGCCAGCAGCAGAGACGGGGGGAGCACTGAAGCTTTCTTT. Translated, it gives CASSRDGGSTEAFF.

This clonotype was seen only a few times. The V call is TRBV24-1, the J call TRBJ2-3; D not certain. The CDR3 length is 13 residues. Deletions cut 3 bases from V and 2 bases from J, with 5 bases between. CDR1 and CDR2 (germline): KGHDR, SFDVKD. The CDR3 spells CATSDRPTDTQYF. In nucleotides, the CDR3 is TGTGCCACCAGTGATCGGCCCACAGATACGCAGTATTTT.

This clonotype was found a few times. Here the CDR3 reads CASSSGPYREAFF. In DNA, the CDR3 is TGTGCCAGCAGCTCGGGGCCCTACAGAGAAGCTTTCTTT. The V gene is TRBV7-6, the J gene TRBJ1-1; TRBD1 is a possible D gene (5 bases). Trimming pared 4 bases from V and 8 bases from J, leaving 14 bases between. Germline lookup yields CDR1 SGHVS and CDR2 FNYEAQ. The CDR3 has 13 amino acids.

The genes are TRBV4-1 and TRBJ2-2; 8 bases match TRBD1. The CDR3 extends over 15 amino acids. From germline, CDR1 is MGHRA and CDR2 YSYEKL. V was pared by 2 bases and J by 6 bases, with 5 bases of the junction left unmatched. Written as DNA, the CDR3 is TGCGCCAGCAGCCAAATCCACAGGGGGGCCGGGGAGCTGTTTTTT. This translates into CASSQIHRGAGELFF.

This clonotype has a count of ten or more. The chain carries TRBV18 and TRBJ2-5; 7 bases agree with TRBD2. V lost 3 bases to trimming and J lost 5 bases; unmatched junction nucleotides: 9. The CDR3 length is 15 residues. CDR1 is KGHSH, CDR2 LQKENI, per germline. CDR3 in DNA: TGTGCCAGCTCACCTTTAGCGGGTTCCCGCGAGACCCAGTACTTC. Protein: CASSPLAGSRETQYF.

CDR3: CASSPVQGRNQPQHF. The CDR3 DNA is TGCGCCAGCAGCCCGGTACAGGGACGCAATCAGCCCCAGCATTTT. The chain employs TRBV4-1 and TRBJ1-5, with a tentative D call TRBD1 (6 bases). The V end was cut by 4 bases, the J end by 2 bases, with 12 bases between. This CDR3 comprises 15 residues. Germline-derived CDR1 and CDR2 are MGHRA and YSYEKL.

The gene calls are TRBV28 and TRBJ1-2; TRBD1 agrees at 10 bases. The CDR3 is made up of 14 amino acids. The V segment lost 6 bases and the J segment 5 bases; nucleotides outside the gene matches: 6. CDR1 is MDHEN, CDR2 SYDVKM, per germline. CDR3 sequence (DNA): TGTGCCAGCAGGAAGACAGGGGGCGGGTATGGCTACACCTTC. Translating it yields CASRKTGGGYGYTF.

CDR3 DNA: TGCGCCAGCAGCCCCCCCGGACTAGCGGGGGGATACAATGAGCAGTTCTTC. Translation: CASSPPGLAGGYNEQFF. The V call is TRBV5-1, the J call TRBJ2-1; TRBD2 agrees at 14 bases. Germline lookup yields CDR1 SGHRS and CDR2 YFSETQ. The length of the CDR3 is 17 residues. The V and J ends lost 4 bases and 4 bases, in that order; junction bases with no gene match: 7.

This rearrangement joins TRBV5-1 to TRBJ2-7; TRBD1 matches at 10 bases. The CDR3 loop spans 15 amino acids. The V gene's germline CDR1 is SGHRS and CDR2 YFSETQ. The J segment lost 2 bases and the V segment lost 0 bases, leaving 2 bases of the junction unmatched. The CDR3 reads CASSLGDRGAYEQYF. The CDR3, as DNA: TGCGCCAGCAGCTTGGGGGACAGGGGCGCCTACGAGCAGTACTTC. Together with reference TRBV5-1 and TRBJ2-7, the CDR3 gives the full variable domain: KAGVTQTPRYLIKTRGQQVTLSCSPISGHRSVSWYQQTPGQGLQFLFEYFSETQRNKGNFPGRFSGRQFSNSRSEMNVSTLELGDSALYLCASSLGDRGAYEQYFGPGTRLTVT.

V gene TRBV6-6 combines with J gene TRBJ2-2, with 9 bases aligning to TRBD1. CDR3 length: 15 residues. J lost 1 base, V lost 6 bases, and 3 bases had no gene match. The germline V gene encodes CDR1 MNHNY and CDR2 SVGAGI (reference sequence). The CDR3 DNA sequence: TGTGCCAGCAGACTGGGACAGGGGAACACCGGGGAGCTGTTTTTT. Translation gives CASRLGQGNTGELFF.

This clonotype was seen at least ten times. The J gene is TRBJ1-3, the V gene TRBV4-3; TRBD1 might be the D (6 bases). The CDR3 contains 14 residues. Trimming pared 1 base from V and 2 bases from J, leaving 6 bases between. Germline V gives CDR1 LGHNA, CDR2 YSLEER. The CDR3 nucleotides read TGCGCCAGCAGCCAAGGGACAGCTGGAAACACCATATATTTT. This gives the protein CASSQGTAGNTIYF.

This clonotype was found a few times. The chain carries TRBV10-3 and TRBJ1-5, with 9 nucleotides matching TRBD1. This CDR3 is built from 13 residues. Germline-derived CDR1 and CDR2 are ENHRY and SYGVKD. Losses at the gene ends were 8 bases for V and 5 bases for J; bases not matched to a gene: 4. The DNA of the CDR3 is TGTGCCATCCGGGACAGGGCTGATCAGCCCCAGCATTTT. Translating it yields CAIRDRADQPQHF.

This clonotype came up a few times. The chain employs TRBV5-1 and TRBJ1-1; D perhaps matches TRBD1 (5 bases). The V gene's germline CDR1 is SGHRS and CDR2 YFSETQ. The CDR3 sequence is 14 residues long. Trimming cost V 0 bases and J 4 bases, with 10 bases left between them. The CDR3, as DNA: TGCGCCAGCAGCTTGGACGGGGGGAGCACTGAAGCTTTCTTT. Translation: CASSLDGGSTEAFF.

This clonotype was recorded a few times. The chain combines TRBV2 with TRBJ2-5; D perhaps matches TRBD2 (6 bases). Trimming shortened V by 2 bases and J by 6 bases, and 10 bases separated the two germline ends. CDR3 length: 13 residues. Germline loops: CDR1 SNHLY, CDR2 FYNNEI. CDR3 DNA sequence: TGTGCCAGCAGTGAACAGCGGGTTCAGACCCAGTACTTC. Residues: CASSEQRVQTQYF. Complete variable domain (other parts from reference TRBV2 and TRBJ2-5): EPEVTQTPSHQVTQMGQEVILRCVPISNHLYFYWYRQILGQKVEFLVSFYNNEISEKSEIFDDQFSVERPDGSNFTLKIRSTKLEDSAMYFCASSEQRVQTQYFGPGTRLLVL.